A single T cell receptor (beta chain) is shown here with its context. The antigen remains unidentified. The data originate from a study of Ad26.COV2.S vaccination and SARS-CoV-2 variants. About the research overall: By the intramuscular route, Ad26.COV2.S was given once, or twice 56 days apart.

The CDR3 is 13 amino acids. The ends were cut back, 7 bases at V and 0 bases at J, with 9 bases in the middle. Overall study results and limits: Vaccine and placebo recipients had comparable breadth of non-spike TCRs.

TCRdb's copy holds only in-frame clones and misses some; the assay was immunoSEQ multiplex PCR. The repertoire holds approximately 300,000 clones, with 85% to 90% as singletons. The treatment here: roughly 18 received Ad26.COV2.S at low or high dose, single or two shots; a few received placebo; per-sample allocation not given. At day 63 after the first vaccine or placebo injection, samples were drawn. The sequence was collected from a person between 18 and 65 years old who received the Ad26.COV2.S COVID-19 vaccine or a placebo. The V call is TRBV12-3 or TRBV12-4, the J call TRBJ1-2; unclear D gene. The specimen was peripheral blood, collected in a trial of Ad26.COV2.S vaccine versus placebo. The CDR3 nucleotides read TGTGCCAGCACCCCGACTACTAACTATGGCTACACCTTC. Translation gives CASTPTTNYGYTF.